The clone carrying this T cell receptor (beta chain) was observed many times. The target antigen is unknown. The record originates from a study of early T cells in non-severe SARS-CoV-2 infection. Study context: RNA in bulk from unsorted whole blood was sequenced, and chains were unpaired. Findings and caveats of the study: A preference for anti-spike CD8 responses marked VDJdb matching, which missed private and CD4 specificities.

Individual cDNA molecules were tagged with unique molecular identifiers. Each CDR3 protein gets one entry after TCRdb re-called the 5' RACE reads with MiXCR. This table holds tens of thousands of distinct CDR3 sequences, about 6% found once. The source material was whole blood. This clonotype was sampled from an adult who was a healthcare worker with PCR-confirmed SARS-CoV-2 infection or an uninfected control (not recorded which).

The CDR3 sequence is CAISEGLAVGGELFF. In DNA form, the CDR3 reads TGTGCCATCAGTGAAGGACTAGCGGTCGGCGGGGAGCTGTTTTTT. The chain combines TRBV10-3 with TRBJ2-2, with 10 bases identical to TRBD2. After removal of 3 bases from V and 7 bases from J, the junction contained 5 bases not matched to a gene. CDR1 is ENHRY, CDR2 SYGVKD, per germline. This CDR3 comprises 15 residues.